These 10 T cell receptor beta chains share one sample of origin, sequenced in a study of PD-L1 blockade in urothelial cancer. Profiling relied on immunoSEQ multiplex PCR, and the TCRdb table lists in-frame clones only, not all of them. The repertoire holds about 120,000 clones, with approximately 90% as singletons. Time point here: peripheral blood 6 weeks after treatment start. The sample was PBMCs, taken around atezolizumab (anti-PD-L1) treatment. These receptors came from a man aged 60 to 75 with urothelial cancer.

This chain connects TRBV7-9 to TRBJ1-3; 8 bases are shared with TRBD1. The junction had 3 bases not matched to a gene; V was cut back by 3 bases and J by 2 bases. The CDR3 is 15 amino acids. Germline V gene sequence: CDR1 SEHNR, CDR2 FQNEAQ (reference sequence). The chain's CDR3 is CASSLLQGAGNTIYF. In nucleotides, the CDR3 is TGTGCCAGCAGCTTGCTACAGGGGGCTGGAAACACCATATATTTT. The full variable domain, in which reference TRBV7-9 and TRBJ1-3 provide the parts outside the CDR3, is DTGVSQNPRHKITKRGQNVTFRCDPISEHNRLYWYRQTLGQGPEFLTYFQNEAQLEKSRLLSDRFSAERPKGSFSTLEIQRTEQGDSAMYLCASSLLQGAGNTIYFGEGSWLTVV.

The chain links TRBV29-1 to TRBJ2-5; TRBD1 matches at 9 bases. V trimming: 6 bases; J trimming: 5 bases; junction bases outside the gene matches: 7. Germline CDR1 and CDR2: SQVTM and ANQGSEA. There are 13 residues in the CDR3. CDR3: CSVGQGIDETQYF. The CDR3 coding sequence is TGCAGCGTCGGACAGGGGATCGATGAGACCCAGTACTTC.

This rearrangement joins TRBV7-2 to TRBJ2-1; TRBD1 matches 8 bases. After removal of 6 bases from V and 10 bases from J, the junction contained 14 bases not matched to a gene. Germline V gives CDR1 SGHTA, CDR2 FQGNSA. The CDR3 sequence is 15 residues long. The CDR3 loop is CASRPGVQGAQEQFF. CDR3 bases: TGTGCCAGCAGGCCAGGGGTTCAGGGGGCCCAGGAGCAGTTCTTC.

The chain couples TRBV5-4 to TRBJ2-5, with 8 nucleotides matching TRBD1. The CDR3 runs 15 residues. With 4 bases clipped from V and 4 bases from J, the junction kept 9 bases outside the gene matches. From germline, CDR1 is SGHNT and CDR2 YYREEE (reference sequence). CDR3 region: CASSLNPTGGETQYF. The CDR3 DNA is TGTGCCAGCAGCCTAAACCCTACAGGGGGAGAGACCCAGTACTTC.

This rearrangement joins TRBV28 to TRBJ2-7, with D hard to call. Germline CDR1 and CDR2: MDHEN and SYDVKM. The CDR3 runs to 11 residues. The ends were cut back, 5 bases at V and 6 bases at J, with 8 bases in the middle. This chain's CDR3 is CASSRVSEQYF. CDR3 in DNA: TGTGCCAGCAGTCGTGTGTCCGAGCAGTACTTC.

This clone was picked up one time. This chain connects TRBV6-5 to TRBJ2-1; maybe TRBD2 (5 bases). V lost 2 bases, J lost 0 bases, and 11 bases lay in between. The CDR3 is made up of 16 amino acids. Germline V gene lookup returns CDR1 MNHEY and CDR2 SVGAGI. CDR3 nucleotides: TGTGCCAGCAGTTACAGAGGGTATCTCTCCTACAATGAGCAGTTCTTC. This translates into CASSYRGYLSYNEQFF.

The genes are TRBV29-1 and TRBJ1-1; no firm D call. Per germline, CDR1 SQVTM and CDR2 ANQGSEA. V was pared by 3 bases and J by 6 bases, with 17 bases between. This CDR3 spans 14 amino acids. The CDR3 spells CSVDVGLARAEAFF. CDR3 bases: TGCAGCGTTGACGTAGGACTTGCGAGGGCTGAAGCTTTCTTT.

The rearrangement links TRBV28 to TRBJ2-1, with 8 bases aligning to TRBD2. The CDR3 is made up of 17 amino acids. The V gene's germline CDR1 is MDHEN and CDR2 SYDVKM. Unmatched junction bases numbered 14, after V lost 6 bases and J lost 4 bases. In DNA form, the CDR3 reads TGTGCCAGCAGGCCAACTAGCGGAACCGACCGATACAATGAGCAGTTCTTC. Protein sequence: CASRPTSGTDRYNEQFF.

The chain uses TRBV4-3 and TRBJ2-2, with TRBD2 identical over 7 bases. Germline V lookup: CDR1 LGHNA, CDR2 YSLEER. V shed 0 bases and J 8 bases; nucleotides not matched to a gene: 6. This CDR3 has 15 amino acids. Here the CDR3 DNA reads TGCGCCAGCAGCCAAGATCATTACGGGAGGGGGGAGCTGTTTTTT. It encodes CASSQDHYGRGELFF.

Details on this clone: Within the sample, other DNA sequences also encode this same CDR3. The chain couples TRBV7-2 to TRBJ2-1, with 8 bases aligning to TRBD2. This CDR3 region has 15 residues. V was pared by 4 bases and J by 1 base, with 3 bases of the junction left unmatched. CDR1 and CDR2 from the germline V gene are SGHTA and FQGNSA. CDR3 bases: TGTGCCAGCAGCTCTTTAGCGGGGTCCTACAATGAGCAGTTCTTC. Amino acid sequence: CASSSLAGSYNEQFF.